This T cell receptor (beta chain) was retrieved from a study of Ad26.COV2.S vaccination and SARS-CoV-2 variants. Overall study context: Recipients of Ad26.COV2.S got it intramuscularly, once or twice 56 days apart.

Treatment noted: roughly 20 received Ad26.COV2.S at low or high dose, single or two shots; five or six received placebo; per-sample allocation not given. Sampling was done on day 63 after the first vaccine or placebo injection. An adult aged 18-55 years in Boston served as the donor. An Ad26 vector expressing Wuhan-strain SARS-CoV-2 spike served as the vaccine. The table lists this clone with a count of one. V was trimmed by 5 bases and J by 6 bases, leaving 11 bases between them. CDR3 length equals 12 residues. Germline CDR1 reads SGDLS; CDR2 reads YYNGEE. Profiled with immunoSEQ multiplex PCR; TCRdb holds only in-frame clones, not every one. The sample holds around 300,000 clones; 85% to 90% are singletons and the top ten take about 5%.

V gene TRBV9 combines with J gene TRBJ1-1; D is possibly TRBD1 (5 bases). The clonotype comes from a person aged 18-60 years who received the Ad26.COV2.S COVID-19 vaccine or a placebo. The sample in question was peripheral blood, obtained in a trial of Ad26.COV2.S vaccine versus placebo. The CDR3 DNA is TGTGCCAGCAGTTCCTTAGGGGCTGAAGCTTTCTTT. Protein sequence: CASSSLGAEAFF.